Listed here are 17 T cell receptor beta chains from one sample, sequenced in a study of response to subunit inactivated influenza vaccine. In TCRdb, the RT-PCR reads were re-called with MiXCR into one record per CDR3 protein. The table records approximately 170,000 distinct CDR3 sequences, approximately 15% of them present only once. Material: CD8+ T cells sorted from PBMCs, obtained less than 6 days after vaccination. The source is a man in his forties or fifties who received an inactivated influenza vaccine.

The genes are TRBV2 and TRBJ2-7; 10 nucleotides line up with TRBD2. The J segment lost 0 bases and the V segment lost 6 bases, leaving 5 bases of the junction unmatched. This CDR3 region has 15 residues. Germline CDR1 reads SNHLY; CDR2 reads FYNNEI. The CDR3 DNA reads TGTGCCAGCAGGAAAGCGGGGGGGAGCTCCTACGAGCAGTACTTC. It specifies CASRKAGGSSYEQYF.

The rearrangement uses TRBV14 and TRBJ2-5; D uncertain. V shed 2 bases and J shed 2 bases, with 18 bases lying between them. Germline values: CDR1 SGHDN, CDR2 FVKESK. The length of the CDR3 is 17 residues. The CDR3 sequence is CASSQTPSEWEQETQYF. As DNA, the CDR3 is TGTGCCAGCAGCCAAACCCCCTCCGAGTGGGAACAAGAGACCCAGTACTTC.

The CDR3 bases are TGTGCCAGCAGCTTCTCGCAGGGCGTATACTACGAGCAGTACTTC. Translated, it gives CASSFSQGVYYEQYF. The chain uses TRBV5-5 and TRBJ2-7, with a possible D match to TRBD1 (5 bases). The CDR3 is 15 residues long. In germline, CDR1 is SGHKS, CDR2 YYEKEE (reference sequence). Trimming cost V 2 bases and J 3 bases, with 15 bases left between them.

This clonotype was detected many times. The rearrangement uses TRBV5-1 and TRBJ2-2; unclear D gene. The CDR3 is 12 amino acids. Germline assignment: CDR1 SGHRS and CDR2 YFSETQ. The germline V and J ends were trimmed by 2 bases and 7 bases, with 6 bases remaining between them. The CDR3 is CASSFPGGELFF. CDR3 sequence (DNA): TGCGCCAGCAGCTTCCCGGGCGGGGAGCTGTTTTTT.

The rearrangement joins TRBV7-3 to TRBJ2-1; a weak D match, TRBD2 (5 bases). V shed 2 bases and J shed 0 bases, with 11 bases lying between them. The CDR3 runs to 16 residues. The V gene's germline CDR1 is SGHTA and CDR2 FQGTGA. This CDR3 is CASSLLSSSSYNEQFF. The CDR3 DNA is TGTGCCAGCAGCTTATTATCTAGCAGCTCCTACAATGAGCAGTTCTTC.

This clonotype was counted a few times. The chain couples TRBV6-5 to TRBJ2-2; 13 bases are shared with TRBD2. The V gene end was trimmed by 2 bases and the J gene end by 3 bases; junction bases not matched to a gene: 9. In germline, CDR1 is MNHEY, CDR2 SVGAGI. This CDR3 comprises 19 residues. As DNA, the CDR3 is TGTGCCAGCAGTTACGGGACTAGCGGGGAGGTCGCGGACACCGGGGAGCTGTTTTTT. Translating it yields CASSYGTSGEVADTGELFF.

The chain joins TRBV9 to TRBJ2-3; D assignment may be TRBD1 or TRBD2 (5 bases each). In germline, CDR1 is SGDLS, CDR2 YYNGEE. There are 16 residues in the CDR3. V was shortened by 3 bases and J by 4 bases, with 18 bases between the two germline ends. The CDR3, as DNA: TGTGCCAGCAGCGCGGGATGGGGGACGACGGCAGATACGCAGTATTTT. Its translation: CASSAGWGTTADTQYF.

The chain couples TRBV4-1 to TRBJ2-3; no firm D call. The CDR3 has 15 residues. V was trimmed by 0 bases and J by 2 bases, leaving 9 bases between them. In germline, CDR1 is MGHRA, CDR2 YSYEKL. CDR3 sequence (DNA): TGCGCCAGCAGCCAAGAAGAACAGTTCACAGATACGCAGTATTTT. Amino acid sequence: CASSQEEQFTDTQYF.

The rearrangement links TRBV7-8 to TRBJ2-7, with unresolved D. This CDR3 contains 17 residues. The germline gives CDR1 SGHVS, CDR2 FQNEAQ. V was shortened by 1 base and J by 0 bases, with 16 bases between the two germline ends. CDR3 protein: CASSLDSIGLHSYEQYF. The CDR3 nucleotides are TGTGCCAGCAGCTTAGATTCTATAGGATTGCACTCCTACGAGCAGTACTTC.

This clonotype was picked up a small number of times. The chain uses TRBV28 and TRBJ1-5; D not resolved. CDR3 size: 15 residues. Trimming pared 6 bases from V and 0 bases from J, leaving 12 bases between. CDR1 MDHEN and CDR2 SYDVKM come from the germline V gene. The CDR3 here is CASRDNLFSNQPQHF. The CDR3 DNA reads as TGTGCCAGCAGAGATAACCTATTTAGCAATCAGCCCCAGCATTTT.

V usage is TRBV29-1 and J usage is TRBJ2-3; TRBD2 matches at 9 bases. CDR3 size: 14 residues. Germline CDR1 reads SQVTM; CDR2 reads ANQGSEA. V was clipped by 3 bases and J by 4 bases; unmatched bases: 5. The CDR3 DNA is TGCAGCGTTGAGCGGGAGGGCTGGGCAGATACGCAGTATTTT. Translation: CSVEREGWADTQYF.

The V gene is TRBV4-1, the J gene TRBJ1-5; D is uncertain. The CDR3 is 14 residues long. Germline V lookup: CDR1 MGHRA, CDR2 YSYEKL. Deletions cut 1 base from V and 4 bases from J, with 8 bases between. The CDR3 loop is CASSQVYGNQPQHF. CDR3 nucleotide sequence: TGCGCCAGCAGCCAAGTTTACGGGAATCAGCCCCAGCATTTT.

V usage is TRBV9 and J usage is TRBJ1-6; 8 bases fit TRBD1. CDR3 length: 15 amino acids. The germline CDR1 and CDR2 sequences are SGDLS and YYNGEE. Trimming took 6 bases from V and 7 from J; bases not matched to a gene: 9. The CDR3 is CASTPTGDWNSPLHF. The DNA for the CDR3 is TGTGCCAGCACCCCGACAGGGGACTGGAATTCACCCCTCCACTTT.

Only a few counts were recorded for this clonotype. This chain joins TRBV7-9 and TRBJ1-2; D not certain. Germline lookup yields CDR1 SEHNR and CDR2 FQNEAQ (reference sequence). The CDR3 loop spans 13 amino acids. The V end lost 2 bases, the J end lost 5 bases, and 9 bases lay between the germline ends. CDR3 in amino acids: CASSLLLGYGYTF. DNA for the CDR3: TGTGCCAGCAGCTTATTATTGGGTTATGGCTACACCTTC. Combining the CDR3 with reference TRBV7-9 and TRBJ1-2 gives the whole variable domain DTGVSQNPRHKITKRGQNVTFRCDPISEHNRLYWYRQTLGQGPEFLTYFQNEAQLEKSRLLSDRFSAERPKGSFSTLEIQRTEQGDSAMYLCASSLLLGYGYTFGSGTRLTVV.

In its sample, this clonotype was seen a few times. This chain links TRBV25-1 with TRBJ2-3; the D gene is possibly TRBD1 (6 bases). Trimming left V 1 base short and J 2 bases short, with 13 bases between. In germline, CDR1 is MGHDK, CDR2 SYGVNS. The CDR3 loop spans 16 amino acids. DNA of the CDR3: TGTGCCAGCAGTGAATGGCAGGGGACGGACACAGATACGCAGTATTTT. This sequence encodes CASSEWQGTDTDTQYF.

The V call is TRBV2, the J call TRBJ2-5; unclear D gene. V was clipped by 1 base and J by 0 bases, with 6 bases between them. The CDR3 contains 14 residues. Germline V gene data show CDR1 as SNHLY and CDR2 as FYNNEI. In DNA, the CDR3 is TGTGCCAGCAGTGAAGAGGCAGACCAAGAGACCCAGTACTTC. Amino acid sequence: CASSEEADQETQYF.

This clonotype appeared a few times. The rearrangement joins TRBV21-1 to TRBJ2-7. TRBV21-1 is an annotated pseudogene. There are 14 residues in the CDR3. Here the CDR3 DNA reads TGTGCCAGCAGCAAAGACGGGGGAGTCTACGAGCAGTACTTC. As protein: CASSKDGGVYEQYF.